What follows are 29 T cell receptor beta chains derived from one specimen sequenced in a study of T-cell reconstitution after alpha-beta-depleted transplantation in children. TCRbeta library preparation incorporated unique molecular identifiers. TCRdb used MiXCR to reprocess the PCR reads, holding one entry per CDR3 protein. The profile shows around 600,000 distinct CDR3 sequences, 15% to 20% of them singletons. The sample was PBMCs from the stem cell graft donor, taken from the stem cell graft. These receptors all come from a human donor who donated a stem cell graft to a child with acute myeloid leukemia.

The chain employs TRBV7-2 and TRBJ2-1; D remains unclear. Germline-derived CDR1 and CDR2 are SGHTA and FQGNSA. V gave up 6 bases and J gave up 1 base, with 13 bases separating them. This CDR3 comprises 15 residues. The DNA for the CDR3 is TGTGCCAGCAGGACTGGGATTGTTTCCTACAATGAGCAGTTCTTC. Translation gives CASRTGIVSYNEQFF.

This chain links TRBV24-1 with TRBJ2-2; D is unresolved. Germline CDR1 and CDR2: KGHDR and SFDVKD. The germline V and J ends were trimmed by 3 bases and 6 bases, with 16 bases remaining between them. The CDR3 is 16 amino acids. The CDR3, as DNA: TGTGCCACCAGTGATCTGGACGGGTCGTTCGCCGGGGAGCTGTTTTTT. Translated, it gives CATSDLDGSFAGELFF.

This rearrangement joins TRBV12-3 or TRBV12-4 to TRBJ1-5; D perhaps matches TRBD1 (6 bases). V lost 1 base and J lost 1, with 11 bases in between. CDR3 length: 16 amino acids. DNA of the CDR3: TGTGCCAGCAGTTTAGAGCAGGGGCGCAGCAATCAGCCCCAGCATTTT. Translated: CASSLEQGRSNQPQHF.

This clonotype has ten or more counts. The chain employs TRBV20-1 and TRBJ2-1, with a possible D match to TRBD1 (5 bases). V was pared by 5 bases and J by 4 bases, with 15 bases between. CDR3 size: 14 residues. Germline values: CDR1 DFQATT, CDR2 SNEGSKA (reference sequence). This chain's CDR3 is CSAPPDRPYNEQFF. CDR3 DNA sequence: TGCAGTGCTCCTCCCGACAGACCTTACAATGAGCAGTTCTTC.

This clonotype has a count of ten or more. The CDR3 DNA is TGCAGTGCTAGAGATGGAGAGTACACCGGGGAGCTGTTTTTT. Its translation: CSARDGEYTGELFF. The chain joins TRBV20-1 to TRBJ2-2; D remains ambiguous. This CDR3 spans 14 amino acids. Germline CDR1 is DFQATT and CDR2 is SNEGSKA (reference sequence). V was cut by 0 bases and J by 3 bases, with 8 bases left in between.

This rearrangement joins TRBV20-1 to TRBJ1-6; D is possibly TRBD1 (5 bases). Germline V gives CDR1 DFQATT, CDR2 SNEGSKA (reference sequence). V lost 6 bases, J lost 0 bases, and 21 bases lay in between. The CDR3 sequence is 18 residues long. CDR3 loop: CSARADLDTSSYNSPLHF. The CDR3 DNA follows: TGCAGTGCCCGCGCCGATTTGGACACTAGCTCCTATAATTCACCCCTCCACTTT.

This clonotype was recorded many times. The chain links TRBV6-1 to TRBJ2-7; D not resolved. Per germline, CDR1 MNHNS and CDR2 SASEGT. V was shortened by 7 bases and J by 0 bases, with 10 bases between the two germline ends. The CDR3 consists of 13 residues. CDR3 in DNA: TGTGCCAGCAACCCAAGTTACTCCTACGAGCAGTACTTC. Translating it yields CASNPSYSYEQYF.

V usage is TRBV25-1 and J usage is TRBJ2-7, with a weak D call TRBD1 (5 bases). Germline V gene lookup returns CDR1 MGHDK and CDR2 SYGVNS. CDR3 size: 14 residues. The V gene lost 4 bases and the J gene lost 4 bases, with 14 bases spanning the gap. The CDR3 reads CASSALDNFYEQYF. DNA of the CDR3: TGTGCCAGCAGTGCACTGGACAACTTTTACGAGCAGTACTTC.

This clonotype was detected only a few times. The J gene is TRBJ1-2, the V gene TRBV4-1; 7 bases line up with TRBD1. In germline, CDR1 is MGHRA, CDR2 YSYEKL. V gave up 4 bases and J gave up 8 bases; unmatched junction bases: 7. This CDR3 region has 13 residues. Here the CDR3 reads CASSPRDSGGYTF. The CDR3 nucleotides are TGCGCCAGCAGCCCCCGGGACAGTGGCGGCTACACCTTC.

The chain is built from TRBV12-3 or TRBV12-4 and TRBJ1-5; perhaps TRBD1 as D (5 bases). The CDR3 is made up of 14 amino acids. Trimming left V 6 bases short and J 4 bases short, with 13 bases between. The CDR3 reads CASSQGLQNQPQHF. The DNA for the CDR3 is TGTGCCAGCAGCCAGGGACTTCAGAATCAGCCCCAGCATTTT.

This clonotype was seen many times. V usage is TRBV20-1 and J usage is TRBJ2-7, with D possibly TRBD1 on 6 matching bases. The CDR3 sequence is 15 residues long. CDR1 is DFQATT, CDR2 SNEGSKA, per germline (reference sequence). The ends were cut back, 0 bases at V and 2 bases at J, with 14 bases in the middle. The CDR3 here is CSARDATGLTYEQYV. The CDR3 DNA follows: TGCAGTGCTAGAGACGCGACAGGCCTAACCTACGAGCAGTACGTC.

This clonotype was seen a single time. The rearrangement links TRBV9 to TRBJ1-4, with unresolved D. The germline V and J ends were trimmed by 4 bases and 6 bases, with 7 bases remaining between them. Germline values: CDR1 SGDLS, CDR2 YYNGEE. The CDR3 runs to 12 residues. The CDR3: CASSPEDEKLFF. CDR3 DNA: TGTGCCAGCAGCCCTGAAGATGAAAAACTGTTTTTT.

This clonotype was observed at least ten times. V is TRBV5-1 and J is TRBJ1-2; a weak D match, TRBD1 (6 bases). V lost 2 bases and J lost 2, with 13 bases in between. Germline CDR1 and CDR2: SGHRS and YFSETQ. CDR3 length equals 15 residues. DNA for the CDR3: TGCGCCAGCAGCTTAGAGACAGGATCCAACTATGGCTACACCTTC. As protein: CASSLETGSNYGYTF.

Remarks on this clonotype: A read error may be the cause here, since a much bigger clone is one base away. The rearrangement joins TRBV20-1 to TRBJ2-5, with D tentatively TRBD2 (5 bases). The CDR3 spans 11 residues. Per germline, CDR1 DFQATT and CDR2 SNEGSKA (reference sequence). V lost 5 bases, J lost 9 bases, and 13 bases lay in between. The chain's CDR3 is CSAGLKWSQYF. The CDR3 DNA follows: TGCAGTGCTGGACTTAAATGGTCCCAGTACTTC.

This chain links TRBV4-3 with TRBJ1-5; D not resolved. The CDR3 sequence is 15 residues long. The germline V gene encodes CDR1 LGHNA and CDR2 YSLEER. Trimming pared 4 bases from V and 0 bases from J, leaving 10 bases between. CDR3 sequence reads: CASSLSIYSNQPQHF. The CDR3 bases are TGCGCCAGCAGCCTTTCGATTTATAGCAATCAGCCCCAGCATTTT.

The rearrangement joins TRBV11-2 to TRBJ2-7; tentatively, D is TRBD2 (6 bases). Trimming left V 1 base short and J 2 bases short, with 12 bases between. CDR1 SGHAT and CDR2 FQNNGV come from the germline V gene. This CDR3 has 15 amino acids. For the CDR3, the DNA is TGTGCCAGCAGCTTAGGCGGGGACCTTCCCTACGAGCAGTACGTC. Translated, it gives CASSLGGDLPYEQYV.

Ten or more counts support this clonotype. The chain couples TRBV20-1 to TRBJ1-1, with unresolved D. This CDR3 is 14 amino acids long. The germline gives CDR1 DFQATT, CDR2 SNEGSKA (reference sequence). V was pared by 6 bases and J by 3 bases, with 17 bases between. The DNA for the CDR3 is TGCAGTGCCCCGACTGGGCAGTTCGACACTGAAGCTTTCTTT. This translates into CSAPTGQFDTEAFF.

There are a few counts of this clonotype. The chain carries TRBV5-1 and TRBJ1-1; D ambiguous. The ends were cut back, 4 bases at V and 0 bases at J, with 10 bases in the middle. Per the germline V gene, CDR1 is SGHRS and CDR2 is YFSETQ. This CDR3 is 14 amino acids long. The CDR3: CASSALTVNTEAFF. The CDR3 DNA reads TGCGCCAGCAGCGCATTGACGGTGAACACTGAAGCTTTCTTT.

This clonotype appeared many times. The rearrangement links TRBV12-3 or TRBV12-4 to TRBJ2-1, with D unresolved. V was shortened by 1 base and J by 4 bases, with 14 bases between the two germline ends. The CDR3 consists of 16 residues. DNA of the CDR3: TGTGCCAGCAGTTTAGGCGGTTCGATAAATTACAATGAGCAGTTCTTC. This sequence encodes CASSLGGSINYNEQFF.

In this sample, this clonotype turned up a few times. V gene TRBV20-1 combines with J gene TRBJ1-1; weak D call: TRBD1 (5 bases). CDR1 DFQATT and CDR2 SNEGSKA come from the germline V gene (reference sequence). CDR3 length equals 13 residues. V was shortened by 4 bases and J by 1 base, with 10 bases between the two germline ends. The CDR3 region is CSAMGDPNTEAFF. CDR3 bases: TGCAGTGCTATGGGGGATCCGAACACTGAAGCTTTCTTT.

This clonotype appeared many times. The chain has TRBV7-2 and TRBJ1-2, with TRBD1 matching 8 bases. Germline CDR1 is SGHTA and CDR2 is FQGNSA. CDR3 length: 12 amino acids. Losses at the gene ends were 6 bases for V and 7 bases for J; bases not matched to a gene: 4. The CDR3 sequence: CASRTGEGGYTF. DNA for the CDR3: TGTGCCAGCAGGACAGGGGAAGGTGGCTACACCTTC. The variable domain in full, with the rest retrieved from reference TRBV7-2 and TRBJ1-2, is GAGVSQSPSNKVTEKGKDVELRCDPISGHTALYWYRQSLGQGLEFLIYFQGNSAPDKSGLPSDRFSAERTGGSVSTLTIQRTQQEDSAVYLCASRTGEGGYTFGSGTRLTVV.

This clonotype was observed at least ten times. The chain recombines TRBV29-1 with TRBJ2-3; possibly TRBD1 or TRBD2 for D (5 bases each). Germline loops: CDR1 SQVTM, CDR2 ANQGSEA. This CDR3 has 14 residues. Trimming stripped 4 bases from V and 6 bases from J, with 17 bases between. CDR3 sequence: CSVVRPGTFDTQYF. CDR3 nucleotides: TGCAGCGTTGTCCGGCCCGGGACCTTTGATACGCAGTATTTT.

This clonotype showed up just a few times. The rearrangement uses TRBV20-1 and TRBJ2-5; tentatively, D is TRBD1 (6 bases). V lost 4 bases and J lost 3, with 12 bases in between. The germline CDR1 and CDR2 sequences are DFQATT and SNEGSKA (reference sequence). The CDR3 runs to 13 residues. For the CDR3, the DNA is TGCAGTGCTAACGGACAGAACGAAGAGACCCAGTACTTC. Protein: CSANGQNEETQYF.

This clonotype was observed at least ten times. CDR3 DNA: TGTGCCAGCAGTCCAAGGACAGGGGGCGGCGAGCAGTACTTC. Its protein product is CASSPRTGGGEQYF. The V call is TRBV6-1, the J call TRBJ2-7; 11 nucleotides match TRBD1. Germline V gene sequence: CDR1 MNHNS, CDR2 SASEGT. With V trimmed by 5 bases and J by 6 bases, 6 bases remained unmatched. CDR3 length equals 14 residues.

In regard to this clonotype: A much larger clone differs from this one at a single base, so this may be a read error. The chain carries TRBV20-1 and TRBJ1-6; possible D gene TRBD1, 5 bases. CDR1 is DFQATT, CDR2 SNEGSKA, per germline (reference sequence). This CDR3 spans 13 amino acids. DNA of the CDR3: TGCAGGGCTAGGTGGGACCATAATTCACCCCTCCACTTT. It translates to CRARWDHNSPLHF.

This clonotype was observed many times. This rearrangement joins TRBV5-5 to TRBJ2-7, with TRBD2 as a possible D gene (5 bases). Germline CDR1 SGHKS, CDR2 YYEKEE (reference sequence). The CDR3 spans 12 residues. With 8 bases removed from V and 0 bases from J, the gap between germline ends came to 9 bases. CDR3 amino acids: CASGGSSYEQYF. The CDR3 coding sequence is TGTGCCAGTGGTGGGAGCTCCTACGAGCAGTACTTC.

This clonotype has only a few counts. The chain is built from TRBV30 and TRBJ2-5; possible D gene TRBD2, 5 bases. V lost 1 base and J 4 bases, leaving 7 bases between the germline ends. This CDR3 is 12 amino acids long. CDR1 and CDR2 from the germline V gene are GTSNPN and SVGIG (reference sequence). The CDR3 sequence is CAWSERGETQYF. CDR3 coding DNA: TGTGCCTGGAGTGAACGGGGAGAGACCCAGTACTTC. Based on the CDR3 plus reference TRBV30 and TRBJ2-5, the full variable domain is SQTIHQWPATLVQPVGSPLSLECTVEGTSNPNLYWYRQAAGRGLQLLFYSVGIGQISSEVPQNLSASRPQDRQFILSSKKLLLSDSGFYLCAWSERGETQYFGPGTRLLVL.

This clonotype has a count of ten or more. The chain employs TRBV12-3 or TRBV12-4 and TRBJ2-5, with TRBD2 matching over 7 bases. Trimming cost V 5 bases and J 1 base; bases outside gene matches: 10. The CDR3 runs to 16 residues. The CDR3 DNA sequence: TGTGCCAGCAGTCAGCGGACTAGAGGTCCCCAAGAGACCCAGTACTTC. Protein sequence: CASSQRTRGPQETQYF.

This clonotype showed up many times. This chain joins TRBV5-6 and TRBJ2-7; D remains ambiguous. CDR3 length: 15 residues. Trimming stripped 0 bases from V and 0 bases from J, with 10 bases between. From germline, CDR1 is SGHDT and CDR2 YYEEEE. The CDR3 bases are TGTGCCAGCAGCTTGGTCGGAGAAAACTCCTACGAGCAGTACTTC. As protein: CASSLVGENSYEQYF. The full variable domain, in which reference TRBV5-6 and TRBJ2-7 provide the parts outside the CDR3, is DAGVTQSPTHLIKTRGQQVTLRCSPKSGHDTVSWYQQALGQGPQFIFQYYEEEERQRGNFPDRFSGHQFPNYSSELNVNALLLGDSALYLCASSLVGENSYEQYFGPGTRLTVT.